This paragraph covers one T cell receptor (beta chain) sequence. Its antigen is undetermined. The source of the sample is a study of shared clonotypes between healthy human individuals. Using immunoSEQ multiplex PCR, the repertoire was profiled, and TCRdb retains in-frame clones only, with some absent. The sample gives approximately 640,000 clones, around 91% of which show up once; around a third is in the top ten. Study outcomes and limitations: With few donors, the genetic and exposure-history diversity represented was limited. Shared across a handful of donors were 4% to 6% of the naive CD4 clonotypes.

The V and J ends lost 3 bases and 8 bases, in that order; junction bases with no gene match: 7. Germline V gene lookup returns CDR1 SNHLY and CDR2 FYNNEI. This CDR3 spans 15 amino acids. The sequencing input was memory CD8+ T cells from PBMCs. Subset in this sample: CD45RO+ cells pooled with CCR7-negative TemRA cells. The chain carries TRBV2 and TRBJ1-4, with 9 bases lining up with TRBD1. This clonotype was obtained from a man aged 18 to 30 in good health. Some clones in this sample may be carry-over from other donors' samples. The CDR3 DNA reads as TGTGCCAGCAGTGATGGGACAGGGCTTGACGAAAAACTGTTTTTT. Its translation: CASSDGTGLDEKLFF.